Included here is one TCR beta chain sequence, with context. This clonotype has a single count. Which antigen it targets is not known. It is likely a read error, because the conserved phenylalanine at the end of the CDR3 is missing. The sample's treatment or condition, from its label and the paper: live attenuated yellow fever vaccine strain. At each blood-draw timepoint, two biological replicates of bulk PBMCs were obtained. A standard Ficoll-Paque protocol was used to isolate PBMCs from peripheral blood. RNA was extracted with TriZol from bulk PBMCs, CD4 and CD8 fractions, and dextramer-positive and dextramer-negative fractions. CDR1 and CDR2 were assigned from the germline V gene (reference sequence) as SGHKS and YYEKEE. V and J are truncated by 4 bases and 6 bases respectively, leaving an intervening sequence of 13 bases. The CDR3 has 14 residues if both end residues are counted. The retained sequence is limited to the CDR3, 42 bases, with the frame set at the first base.

The data derive from a study of T cells after yellow fever vaccination (dated by TCRdb to between 2019 and 2020). Context from the whole study: Libraries from fractions with low cell numbers were prepared with the SMART-Seq v4 Ultra Low Input RNA kit. The cohort comprised two healthy male donors, one aged 18 to 30 and one aged 30 to 39 years. Blood samples were taken at several timepoints before and after primary and secondary immunization, and bulk PBMC replicates and cell subsets were isolated. To follow T-cell clones before and after both primary and booster YFV17D yellow fever vaccination, bulk TCR alpha and beta repertoires underwent longitudinal sequencing. What the authors observed across the whole study: A small share of clonotypes occurred in both CD4 and CD8 compartments, likely arising from convergent recombination. The secondary T-cell response was weaker than the primary response but faster, peaking on day 5 instead of day 15. Because the study included only two donors, the extent to which the findings can be generalized is limited. After the booster, most of the clones that had expanded following primary vaccination were detected again (just under 97% of CD4 and 85% to 90% of CD8), which suggests that memory was broadly maintained. Computational filtering was required because FACS-sorted repertoires could contain abundant contaminating clonotypes from the bulk population.

TCR cDNA was synthesized by 5'RACE template switching, through which a universal primer site and unique molecular identifiers were introduced. cDNA synthesis was primed from both the TCR alpha and TCR beta constant segments. Two PCR steps were used to amplify libraries, with sample barcodes and sequencing adapters being added in the second step. Libraries were sequenced on Illumina HiSeq 2500 (2x100 bp) or NovaSeq (2x150 bp). Per the authors' processing: MIGEC handled demultiplexing of reads and collapsing into UMI consensus sequences, while MiXCR performed V(D)J alignment. Clonotypes responding to the vaccine were identified with edgeR on replicate PBMC samples, with the criteria of FDR below 0.01 and a log2 fold change above 5 up to day 15. CD4 or CD8 identity was assigned to each bulk clonotype according to whether the clonotype was present at higher abundance in the sequenced CD4 repertoire or the sequenced CD8 repertoire. In TCRdb, the public reads were trimmed at Q25 with fastp and aligned with MiXCR, with productive beta chains retained. One record per CDR3 amino acid sequence lists the most common genes and DNA. Here the V and J calls rest on TCRdb's processing, not on the authors' analysis. This sample is represented by about 330,000 distinct CDR3 sequences; around 7% of them were singletons. The ten largest make up roughly 19% of the sample.

The receptor comes from a man between 18 and 29 years old who received the YFV17D yellow fever vaccine. The V and J genes are TRBV5-5 and TRBJ2-2; no confident D gene assignment can be made. The source material was PBMCs, sampled approximately 40 days after the first yellow fever vaccination. CDR3 reads: CASSPGPRPGELFC. Here is the DNA: TGTGCCAGCAGCCCCGGGCCCCGCCCCGGGGAGCTGTTTTGT.